This T cell receptor (beta chain) was observed in a study of shared clonotypes between healthy human individuals. At the level of the study: Each donor contributed plates that comprised three CD4 naive, three CD4 memory, two CD8 naive and one CD8 memory. Whole-study results and caveats: A handful of donors showed sharing of about 5.5% of naive CD4 clonotypes. Among the subsets, naive ones generally showed larger estimated richness than memory ones.

CDR3 length: 13 residues. Germline V lookup: CDR1 SGHRS, CDR2 YFSETQ. After removal of 4 bases from V and 6 bases from J, the junction contained 3 bases not matched to a gene. Profiled with immunoSEQ multiplex PCR; TCRdb holds only in-frame clones, not every one. Among 2 million to 2.5 million clones listed, approximately 95% were seen once. The investigators split CD4+ cells into a CD45RA+ naive subset and a CD45RA-negative memory subset. Notes on this clone: Its target is unknown. This sample also contains other DNA sequences that code for the same CDR3.

The origin of this receptor is a young man in good health. Some clones in this sample may be carry-over from other donors' samples. The sample consisted of naive CD4+ T cells from PBMCs. Subset indicated: CD45RA+ positively selected. The J gene is TRBJ1-2, the V gene TRBV5-1, with 10 nucleotides matching TRBD1. This CDR3 reads CASSQGTGDGYTF. The CDR3 DNA sequence: TGCGCCAGCAGCCAAGGGACAGGGGATGGCTACACCTTC. Supplemented by reference TRBV5-1 and TRBJ1-2, the full variable domain reads KAGVTQTPRYLIKTRGQQVTLSCSPISGHRSVSWYQQTPGQGLQFLFEYFSETQRNKGNFPGRFSGRQFSNSRSEMNVSTLELGDSALYLCASSQGTGDGYTFGSGTRLTVV.